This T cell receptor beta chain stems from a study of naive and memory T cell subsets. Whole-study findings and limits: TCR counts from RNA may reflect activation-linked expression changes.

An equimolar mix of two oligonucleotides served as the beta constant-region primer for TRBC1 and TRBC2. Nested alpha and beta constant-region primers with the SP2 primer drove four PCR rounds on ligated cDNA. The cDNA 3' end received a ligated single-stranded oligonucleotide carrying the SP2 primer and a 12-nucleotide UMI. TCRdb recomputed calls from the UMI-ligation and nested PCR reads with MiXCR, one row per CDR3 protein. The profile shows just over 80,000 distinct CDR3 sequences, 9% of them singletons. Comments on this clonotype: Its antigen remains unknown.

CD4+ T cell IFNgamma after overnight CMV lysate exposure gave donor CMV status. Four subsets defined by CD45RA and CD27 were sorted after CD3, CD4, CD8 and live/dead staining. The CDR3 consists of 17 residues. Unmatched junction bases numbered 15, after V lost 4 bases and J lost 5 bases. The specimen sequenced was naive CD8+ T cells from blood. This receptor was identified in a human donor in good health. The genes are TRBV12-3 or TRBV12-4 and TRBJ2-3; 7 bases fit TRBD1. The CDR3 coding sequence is TGTGCCAGCAGTTCCTCCTACAGGGTGACAGGGAGAGATACGCAGTATTTT. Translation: CASSSSYRVTGRDTQYF.